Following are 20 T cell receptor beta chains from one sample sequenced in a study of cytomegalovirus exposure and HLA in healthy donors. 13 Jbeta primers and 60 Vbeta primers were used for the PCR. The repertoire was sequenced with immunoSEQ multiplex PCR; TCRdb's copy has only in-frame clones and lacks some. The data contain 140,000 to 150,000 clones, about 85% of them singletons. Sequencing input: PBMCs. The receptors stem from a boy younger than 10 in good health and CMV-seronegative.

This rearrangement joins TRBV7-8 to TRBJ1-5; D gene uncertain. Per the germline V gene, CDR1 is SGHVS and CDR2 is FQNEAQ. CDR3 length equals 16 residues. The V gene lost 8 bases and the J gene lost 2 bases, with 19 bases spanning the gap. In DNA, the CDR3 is TGTGCCAGCCTGGAGGGAAGAGGTGGAGGCAATCAGCCCCAGCATTTT. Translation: CASLEGRGGGNQPQHF.

The CDR3 nucleotides are TGTGCCAGCAGCCCGGAGGGATGGCAGCCCCAGCATTTT. It encodes CASSPEGWQPQHF. This chain connects TRBV7-9 to TRBJ1-5; D is unresolved. The CDR3 runs to 13 residues. In germline, CDR1 is SEHNR, CDR2 FQNEAQ (reference sequence). Trimming removed 5 bases at V and 7 bases at J, with 12 bases between.

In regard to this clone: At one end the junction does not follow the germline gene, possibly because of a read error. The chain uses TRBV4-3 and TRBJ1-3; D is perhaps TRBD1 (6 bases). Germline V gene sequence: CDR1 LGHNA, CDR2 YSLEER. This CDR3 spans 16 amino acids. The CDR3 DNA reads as TGCGCCAGCAGCCAATCCAGAAGGGGGTCTGGAAACACCATATCTTTT. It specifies CASSQSRRGSGNTISF.

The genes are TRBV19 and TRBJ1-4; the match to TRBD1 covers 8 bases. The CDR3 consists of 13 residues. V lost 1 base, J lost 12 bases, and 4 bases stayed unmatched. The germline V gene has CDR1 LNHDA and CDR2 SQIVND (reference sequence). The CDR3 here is CASSIAGGEELFF. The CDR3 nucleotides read TGTGCCAGTAGTATAGCAGGGGGCGAGGAACTGTTTTTT.

CDR3 coding DNA: TGTGCCAGTAGTCCCGCCCTAGCGGGGGGGCCAGGAGATACGCAGTATTTT. Translating it yields CASSPALAGGPGDTQYF. V is TRBV19 and J is TRBJ2-3; 12 bases line up with TRBD2. The CDR3 runs 17 residues. Germline CDR1 is LNHDA and CDR2 is SQIVND (reference sequence). V trimming: 5 bases; J trimming: 5 bases; junction bases outside the gene matches: 11.

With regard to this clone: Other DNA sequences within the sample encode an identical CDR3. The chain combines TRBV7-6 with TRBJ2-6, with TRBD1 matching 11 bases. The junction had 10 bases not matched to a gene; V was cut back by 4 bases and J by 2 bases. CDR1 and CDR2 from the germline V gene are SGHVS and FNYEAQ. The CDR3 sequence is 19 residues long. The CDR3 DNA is TGTGCCAGCAGCTACGATCCGGGACAGGGGGTTGCTGGGGCCAACGTCCTGACTTTC. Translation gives CASSYDPGQGVAGANVLTF. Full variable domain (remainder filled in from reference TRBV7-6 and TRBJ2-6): GAGVSQSPRYKVTKRGQDVALRCDPISGHVSLYWYRQALGQGPEFLTYFNYEAQQDKSGLPNDRFSAERPEGSISTLTIQRTEQRDSAMYRCASSYDPGQGVAGANVLTFGAGSRLTVL.

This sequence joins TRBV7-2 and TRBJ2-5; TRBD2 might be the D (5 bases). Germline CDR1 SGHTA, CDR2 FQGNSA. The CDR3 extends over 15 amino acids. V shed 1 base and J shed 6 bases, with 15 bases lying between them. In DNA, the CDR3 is TGTGCCAGCAGCTTAGATTTATCTAGCTTGCAGACCCAGTACTTC. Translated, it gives CASSLDLSSLQTQYF.

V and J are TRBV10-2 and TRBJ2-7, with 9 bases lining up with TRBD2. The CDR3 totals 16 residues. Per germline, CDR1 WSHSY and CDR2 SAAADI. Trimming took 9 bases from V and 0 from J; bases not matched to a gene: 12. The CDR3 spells CASTEREALSSYEQYF. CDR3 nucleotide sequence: TGCGCCAGTACTGAGCGGGAGGCCCTTAGCTCCTACGAGCAGTACTTC.

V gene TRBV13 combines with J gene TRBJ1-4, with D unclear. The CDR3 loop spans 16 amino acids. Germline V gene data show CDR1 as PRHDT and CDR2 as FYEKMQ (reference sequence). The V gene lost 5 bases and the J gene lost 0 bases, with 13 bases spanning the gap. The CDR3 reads CASSRSGLATNEKLFF. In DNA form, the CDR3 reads TGTGCCAGCAGCCGGTCGGGGTTAGCAACTAATGAAAAACTGTTTTTT.

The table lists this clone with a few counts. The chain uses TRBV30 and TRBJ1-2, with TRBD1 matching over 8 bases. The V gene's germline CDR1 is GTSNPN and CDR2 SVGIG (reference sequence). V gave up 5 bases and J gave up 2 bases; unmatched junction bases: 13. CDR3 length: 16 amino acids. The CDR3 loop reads CAWGGQGGFANYGYTF. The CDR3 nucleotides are TGTGCCTGGGGTGGACAGGGCGGATTTGCAAACTATGGCTACACCTTC.

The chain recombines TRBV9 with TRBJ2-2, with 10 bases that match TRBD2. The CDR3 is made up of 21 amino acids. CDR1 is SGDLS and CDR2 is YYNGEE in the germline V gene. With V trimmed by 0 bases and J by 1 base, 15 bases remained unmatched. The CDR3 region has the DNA TGTGCCAGCAGCGTAGAAGGCAGGGGAGCTAGCGGGAGTAGGAACACCGGGGAGCTGTTTTTT. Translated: CASSVEGRGASGSRNTGELFF.

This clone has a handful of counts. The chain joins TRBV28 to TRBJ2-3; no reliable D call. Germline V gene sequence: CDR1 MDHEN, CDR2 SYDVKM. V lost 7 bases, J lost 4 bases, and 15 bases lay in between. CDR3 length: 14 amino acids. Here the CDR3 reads CASIPSGVADTQYF. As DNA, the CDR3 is TGTGCCAGCATTCCCTCGGGTGTCGCAGATACGCAGTATTTT.

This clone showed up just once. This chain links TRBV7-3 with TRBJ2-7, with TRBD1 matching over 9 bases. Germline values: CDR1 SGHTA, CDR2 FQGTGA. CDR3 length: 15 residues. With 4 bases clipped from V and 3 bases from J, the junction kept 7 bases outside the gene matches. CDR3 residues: CASSSRPGQGYEQYF. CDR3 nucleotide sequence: TGTGCCAGCAGCTCTCGGCCGGGACAGGGCTACGAGCAGTACTTC.

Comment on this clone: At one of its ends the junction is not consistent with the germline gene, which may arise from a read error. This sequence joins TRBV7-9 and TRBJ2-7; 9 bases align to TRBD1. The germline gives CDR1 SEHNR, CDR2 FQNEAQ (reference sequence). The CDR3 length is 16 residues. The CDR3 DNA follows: TGTTCCAGCAGCTCAGTCCGTCGGGACAGGGCCTCCGAGCAGTACTTC. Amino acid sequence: CSSSSVRRDRASEQYF.

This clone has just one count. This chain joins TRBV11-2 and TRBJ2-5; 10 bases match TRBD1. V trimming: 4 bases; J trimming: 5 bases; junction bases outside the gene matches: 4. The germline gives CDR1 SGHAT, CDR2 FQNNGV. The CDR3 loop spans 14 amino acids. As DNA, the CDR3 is TGTGCCAGCAGCTGGACAGGGGGTATGGAGACCCAGTACTTC. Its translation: CASSWTGGMETQYF. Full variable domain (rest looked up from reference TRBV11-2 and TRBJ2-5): EAGVAQSPRYKIIEKRQSVAFWCNPISGHATLYWYQQILGQGPKLLIQFQNNGVVDDSQLPKDRFSAERLKGVDSTLKIQPAKLEDSAVYLCASSWTGGMETQYFGPGTRLLVL.

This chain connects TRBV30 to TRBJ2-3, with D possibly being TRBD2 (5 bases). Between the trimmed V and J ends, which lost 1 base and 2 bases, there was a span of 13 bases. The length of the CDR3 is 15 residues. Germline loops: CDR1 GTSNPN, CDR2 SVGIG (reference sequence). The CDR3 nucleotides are TGTGCCTGGAGTGCCGGACGGAGGCCCACAGATACGCAGTATTTT. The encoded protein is CAWSAGRRPTDTQYF. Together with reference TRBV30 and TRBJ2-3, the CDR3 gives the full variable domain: SQTIHQWPATLVQPVGSPLSLECTVEGTSNPNLYWYRQAAGRGLQLLFYSVGIGQISSEVPQNLSASRPQDRQFILSSKKLLLSDSGFYLCAWSAGRRPTDTQYFGPGTRLTVL.

The CDR3 nucleotides read TGTGCCAGCAGCTTTCTCGCTAACTATGGCTACACCTTC. Protein product: CASSFLANYGYTF. The chain joins TRBV11-2 to TRBJ1-2; D is undetermined. CDR3 length: 13 amino acids. The germline gives CDR1 SGHAT, CDR2 FQNNGV. V gave up 3 bases and J gave up 0 bases, with 5 bases separating them.

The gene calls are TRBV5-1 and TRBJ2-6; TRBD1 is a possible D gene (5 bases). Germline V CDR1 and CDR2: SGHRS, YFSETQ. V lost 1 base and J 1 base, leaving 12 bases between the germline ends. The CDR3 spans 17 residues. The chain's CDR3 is CASSLQGISSGANVLTF. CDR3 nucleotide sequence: TGCGCCAGCAGCTTGCAGGGTATCTCGTCTGGGGCCAACGTCCTGACTTTC.

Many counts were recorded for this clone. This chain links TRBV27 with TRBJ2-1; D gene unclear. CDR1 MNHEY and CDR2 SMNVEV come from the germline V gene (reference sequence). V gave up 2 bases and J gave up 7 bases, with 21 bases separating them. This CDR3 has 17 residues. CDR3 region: CASSLGVGALAGNEQFF. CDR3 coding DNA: TGTGCCAGCAGTTTAGGCGTTGGAGCCTTAGCCGGGAATGAGCAGTTCTTC.

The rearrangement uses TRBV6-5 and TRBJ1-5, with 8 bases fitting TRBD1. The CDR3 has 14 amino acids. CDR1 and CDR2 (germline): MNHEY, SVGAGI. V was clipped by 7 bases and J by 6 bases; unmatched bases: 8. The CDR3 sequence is CASKPSGGGQPQHF. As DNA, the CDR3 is TGTGCCAGCAAACCATCAGGGGGCGGTCAGCCCCAGCATTTT.